This T cell receptor (beta chain) emerged from a study of OX40 agonist ivuxolimab in advanced cancers. In the study overall: Patients received the agonistic anti-OX40 (CD134) antibody ivuxolimab. Dosing consisted of intravenous ivuxolimab at 0.01 to 10 mg/kg every 2 weeks.

Assay used: immunoSEQ multiplex PCR; TCRdb lists only in-frame clones, some missing. The repertoire includes just under 75,000 clones, 80% to 95% of them detected once, and 0.4% to 0.5% sits in the top ten. Samples were taken at baseline and on day 1 of cycles 4 and 7. Sample: CD4+ or CD8+ T cells sorted from blood, taken in a trial of the OX40 agonist ivuxolimab. The receptor's source is an adult with an advanced solid tumor such as melanoma, head and neck, liver or kidney cancer.

As DNA, the CDR3 is TGCGCCAGCAGCCAGGGACAGGGGGCTTTTCAGCCCCAGCATTTT. Amino acids: CASSQGQGAFQPQHF. The chain carries TRBV4-1 and TRBJ1-5; 12 positions match TRBD1. Trimming cost V 3 bases and J 6 bases; bases outside gene matches: 3. The CDR3 sequence is 15 residues long. Germline assignment: CDR1 MGHRA and CDR2 YSYEKL.